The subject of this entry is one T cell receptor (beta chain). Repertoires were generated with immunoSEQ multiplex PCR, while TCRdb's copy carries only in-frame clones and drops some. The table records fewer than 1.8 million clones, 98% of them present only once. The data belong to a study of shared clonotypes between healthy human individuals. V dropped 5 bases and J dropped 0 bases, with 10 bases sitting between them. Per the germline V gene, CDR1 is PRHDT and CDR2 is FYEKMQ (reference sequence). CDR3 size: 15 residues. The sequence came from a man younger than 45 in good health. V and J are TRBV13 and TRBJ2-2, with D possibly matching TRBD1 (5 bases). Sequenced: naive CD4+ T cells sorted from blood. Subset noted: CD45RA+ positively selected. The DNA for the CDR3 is TGTGCCAGCAGCCGTGACAGAGCGAACACCGGGGAGCTGTTTTTT. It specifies CASSRDRANTGELFF.